A selection of T cell receptor beta chains follows, all from one sample in a study of cytomegalovirus exposure and HLA in healthy donors. Only in-frame clones appear in the TCRdb table, and some are missing; sequencing was by immunoSEQ multiplex PCR. The repertoire has about 78,000 clones, 80% of them found once; the top ten carry roughly 30%. Material: PBMCs. These receptors were obtained from a man in his fifties or sixties in good health and CMV-seropositive. CDR3s include the opening cysteine and the closing phenylalanine or tryptophan. The D gene is left open where the match is weak. Clone size appears in some rows only: once, few, many, or a class for an expanded clone.

>.|.|TRBJ1-2|TRBV6-1
CASSEALYSNYGYTF
TGTGCCAGCAGTGAAGCCCTTTATAGTAACTATGGCTACACCTTC
>.|.|TRBJ1-2|TRBV7-2
CASSGQGYGYTF
TGTGCCAGCAGCGGCCAGGGGTATGGCTACACCTTC
>.|.|TRBJ2-5|TRBV5-1
CASSLGLIQYQETQYF
TGCGCCAGCAGCTTGGGTCTTATTCAGTACCAAGAGACCCAGTACTTC
>.|few|TRBJ2-1|TRBV11-2
CASSLMGSGNEQFF
TGTGCCAGCAGCTTAATGGGTAGCGGTAATGAGCAGTTCTTC
>TRBD2|.|TRBJ2-1|TRBV7-9
CSSSLLKSPVSSGHNEQFF
TGTTCCAGCAGCCTATTAAAGTCCCCTGTGTCTAGCGGCCACAATGAGCAGTTCTTC
>.|few|TRBJ1-1|TRBV7-9
CASSFRQNTEAFF
TGTGCCAGCAGCTTCAGGCAGAACACTGAAGCTTTCTTT
>.|.|TRBJ1-5|TRBV7-2
CASSLTTGNQPQHF
TGTGCCAGCAGCTTGACCACAGGCAATCAGCCCCAGCATTTT
>.|.|TRBJ1-1|TRBV15
CATSRDPRQTNTEAFF
TGTGCCACCAGCAGAGATCCGAGACAGACGAACACTGAAGCTTTCTTT
>TRBD2|.|TRBJ2-3|TRBV2
CASFRRSGSQDTQYF
TGTGCCAGCTTCCGACGGAGCGGGAGCCAGGATACGCAGTATTTT
>.|.|TRBJ2-7|TRBV5-1
CASRVMTGDYEQYF
TGCGCCAGCAGGGTAATGACAGGCGACTACGAGCAGTACTTC
>TRBD1|.|TRBJ1-2|TRBV29-1
CSAGTGAYGYTF
TGCAGCGCCGGGACAGGGGCCTATGGCTACACCTTC
>TRBD2|.|TRBJ2-7|TRBV2
CASSGTSGLWIEQYF
TGTGCCAGCAGTGGGACTAGCGGACTCTGGATCGAGCAGTACTTC
>TRBD1|.|TRBJ2-4|TRBV19
CASRHAGTGRAKNIQYF
TGTGCCAGTAGACACGCCGGGACAGGTAGAGCCAAAAACATTCAGTACTTC